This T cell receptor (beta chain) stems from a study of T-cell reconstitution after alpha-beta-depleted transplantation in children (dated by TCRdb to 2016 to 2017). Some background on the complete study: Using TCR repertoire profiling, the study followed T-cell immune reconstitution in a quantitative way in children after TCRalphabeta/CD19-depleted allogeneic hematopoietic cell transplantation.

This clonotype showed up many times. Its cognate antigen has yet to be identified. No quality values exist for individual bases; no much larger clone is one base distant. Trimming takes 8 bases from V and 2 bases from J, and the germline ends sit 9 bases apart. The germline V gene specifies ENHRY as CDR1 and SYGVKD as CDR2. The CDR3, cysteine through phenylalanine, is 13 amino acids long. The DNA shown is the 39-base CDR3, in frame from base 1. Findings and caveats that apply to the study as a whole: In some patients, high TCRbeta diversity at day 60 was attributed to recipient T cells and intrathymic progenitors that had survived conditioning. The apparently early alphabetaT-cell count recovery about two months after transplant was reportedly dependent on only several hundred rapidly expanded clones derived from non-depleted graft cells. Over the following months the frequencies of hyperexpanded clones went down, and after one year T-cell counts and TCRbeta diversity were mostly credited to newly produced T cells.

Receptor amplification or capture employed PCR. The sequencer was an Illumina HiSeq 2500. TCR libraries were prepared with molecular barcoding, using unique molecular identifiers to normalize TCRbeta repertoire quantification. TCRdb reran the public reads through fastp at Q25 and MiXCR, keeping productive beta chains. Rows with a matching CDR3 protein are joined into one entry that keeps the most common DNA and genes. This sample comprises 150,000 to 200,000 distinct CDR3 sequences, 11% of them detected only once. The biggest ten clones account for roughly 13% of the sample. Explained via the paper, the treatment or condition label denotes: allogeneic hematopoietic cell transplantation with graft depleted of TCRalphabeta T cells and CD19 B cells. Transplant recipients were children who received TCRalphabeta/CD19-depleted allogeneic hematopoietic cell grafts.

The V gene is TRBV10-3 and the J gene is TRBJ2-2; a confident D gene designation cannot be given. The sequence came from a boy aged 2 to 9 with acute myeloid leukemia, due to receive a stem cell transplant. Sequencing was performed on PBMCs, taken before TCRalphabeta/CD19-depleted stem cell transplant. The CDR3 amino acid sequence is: CAIGRTNTGELFF. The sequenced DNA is TGTGCCATCGGGCGGACCAACACCGGGGAGCTGTTTTTT.